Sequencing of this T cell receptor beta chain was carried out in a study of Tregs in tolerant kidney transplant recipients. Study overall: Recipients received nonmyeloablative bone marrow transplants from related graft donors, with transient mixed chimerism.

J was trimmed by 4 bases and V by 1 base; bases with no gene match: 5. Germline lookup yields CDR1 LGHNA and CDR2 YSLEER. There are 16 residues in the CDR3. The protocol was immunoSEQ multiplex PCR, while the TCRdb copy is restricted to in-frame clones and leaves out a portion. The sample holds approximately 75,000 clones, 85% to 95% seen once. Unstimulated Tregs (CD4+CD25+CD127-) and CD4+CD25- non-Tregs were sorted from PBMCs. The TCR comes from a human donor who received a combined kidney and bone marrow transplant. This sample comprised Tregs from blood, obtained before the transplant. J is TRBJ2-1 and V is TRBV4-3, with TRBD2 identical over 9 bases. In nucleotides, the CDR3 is TGCGCCAGCAGCCAAGCCCAGAGCGGGAGGTACAATGAGCAGTTCTTC. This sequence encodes CASSQAQSGRYNEQFF.